These T cell receptor beta chains were read from a single sample in a study of early T cells in non-severe SARS-CoV-2 infection. TCRdb re-called the 5' RACE reads with MiXCR, one entry per CDR3 protein. The sample has fewer than 45,000 distinct CDR3 sequences, 8% to 10% seen once. The sample comprised whole blood. The receptor source for this set is an adult who was a healthcare worker with PCR-confirmed SARS-CoV-2 infection or an uninfected control (not recorded which). CDR3s include the opening cysteine and the closing phenylalanine or tryptophan. Each record gives: D gene, V gene, J gene, CDR3 protein. The D gene is left open where the match is weak.

NA	TRBV5-5	TRBJ2-3	CASNLRTSTDTQYF
NA	TRBV5-6	TRBJ2-3	CASSLTDTQYF
TRBD2	TRBV7-3	TRBJ2-1	CASSLSASGGADEQFF
NA	TRBV29-1	TRBJ1-3	CSVRSGNTIYF
NA	TRBV7-9	TRBJ2-7	CASSLAKGHEQYF
NA	TRBV12-3/TRBV12-4	TRBJ1-1	CASKRTDEAFF
NA	TRBV5-5	TRBJ1-1	CASSSSVQGEAFF
NA	TRBV18	TRBJ2-7	CASSPPLMKNYEQYF
NA	TRBV28	TRBJ2-4	CASSLPLGIQYF
NA	TRBV3-1	TRBJ2-3	CASSQQGISWVGQYF
NA	TRBV11-2	TRBJ1-6	CASSLVYSGVTHF
TRBD1	TRBV20-1	TRBJ2-7	CSAIPRQGIAYEQYF
NA	TRBV12-3/TRBV12-4	TRBJ1-3	CASSSGPNSRGNTIYF
NA	TRBV7-9	TRBJ1-2	CASSLVLANYGYTF
NA	TRBV12-3/TRBV12-4	TRBJ2-6	CASSLAAGANVLTF
TRBD2	TRBV5-6	TRBJ2-2	CASSLPAGANTGELFF
TRBD1	TRBV7-2	TRBJ2-7	CASSLRDRVFEQYF
NA	TRBV20-1	TRBJ2-1	CSARDPLYYNEQFF
NA	TRBV5-8	TRBJ2-1	CASRRGNEQFF
TRBD2	TRBV20-1	TRBJ2-7	CSARGTSDYEQYF
TRBD2	TRBV7-8	TRBJ2-3	CASSLGLAGDLAHTDTQYF
TRBD2	TRBV7-2	TRBJ2-5	CASSSGLAAREETQYF
NA	TRBV5-1	TRBJ1-3	CASSQGTAGNTIYF
NA	TRBV21-1	TRBJ1-1	CASSKVQQHEAFF
TRBD1	TRBV5-4	TRBJ1-2	CASSGSWDSLNYGYTF
NA	TRBV9	TRBJ1-6	CASSPGLENSPLHF
NA	TRBV5-1	TRBJ1-2	CASSPSTVDGYTF
NA	TRBV7-3	TRBJ2-7	CASSPWGSDLYEQYF